This T cell receptor beta chain was sequenced during a study of T cell clonotyping in hematopoietic cell transplantation. The V end lost 5 bases, the J end lost 7 bases, and 12 bases lay between the germline ends. The V gene's germline CDR1 is MDHEN and CDR2 SYDVKM. CDR3 size: 12 residues. The data were produced by immunoSEQ multiplex PCR, yet TCRdb's version contains in-frame clones alone and is incomplete. The sample lists fewer than 9,500 clones, approximately 94% occurring once. Study-wide points: Recipient TCR diversity dropped after transplant; expanded clonotypes rose from day 30 to 180. Broader posttransplant TCR repertoire diversity was predicted by graft donor and pretransplant recipient Inverse Simpson Index values.

Worth noting for this clone: Its antigen is not identified.

This clonotype was sampled from a male patient over 55 who had an allogeneic stem cell transplant from an unrelated donor, so T cells may come from the graft donor. Some clones in this sample may be carry-over from other donors' samples. The chain has TRBV28 and TRBJ2-7; D not certain. The sample was peripheral blood mononuclear cells, taken 30 days after allogeneic stem cell transplant. In DNA form, the CDR3 reads TGTGCCAGCAGTATCCCCCGAAGGGAGCAGTACTTC. Its translation is CASSIPRREQYF.